A selection of T cell receptor beta chains follows, all from one sample in a study of human T cells and chemical hapten exposure. TCRdb analysed the RACE reads with MiXCR anew, one entry per CDR3 protein. The top ten hold roughly 1.6% of the sample, which has over 75,000 distinct CDR3 sequences, about 6.8% seen once. Sequenced material: whole blood, taken in connection with sensitization to the hapten diphenylcyclopropenone (DPC). The source of these receptors is a young woman with alopecia areata. Some clones in this sample may be carry-over from other donors' samples. Each CDR3 is given with its conserved first and last residue. The D gene is left open where the match is weak. Clone size is given for some rows only: seen once, a few or many times, or a class if the clone is expanded.

clone_size: few; cdr3_length: 16; v_call: TRBV14; d_call: NA; j_call: TRBJ1-3; cdr3_aa: CASSQVAGNSGNTIYF; cdr3_nt: TGTGCCAGCAGCCAAGTTGCAGGGAACTCTGGAAACACCATATATTTT
clone_size: many; cdr3_length: 14; v_call: TRBV12-3/TRBV12-4; d_call: NA; j_call: TRBJ2-7; cdr3_aa: CASSLVRASYEQYF; cdr3_nt: TGTGCCAGCAGTTTAGTAAGGGCGTCCTACGAGCAGTACTTC
clone_size: NA; cdr3_length: 15; v_call: TRBV30; d_call: TRBD1; j_call: TRBJ2-3; cdr3_aa: CAWSGRTGGTDTQYF; cdr3_nt: TGTGCCTGGAGCGGTCGGACAGGGGGCACAGATACGCAGTATTTT
clone_size: many; cdr3_length: 13; v_call: TRBV6-2/TRBV6-3; d_call: NA; j_call: TRBJ1-2; cdr3_aa: CASSFGGPYGYTF; cdr3_nt: TGTGCCAGCAGTTTTGGCGGCCCCTATGGCTACACCTTC
clone_size: few; cdr3_length: 15; v_call: TRBV7-9; d_call: TRBD1; j_call: TRBJ1-2; cdr3_aa: CASSPPDRRNYGYTF; cdr3_nt: TGTGCCAGCAGCCCCCCGGACAGGCGCAACTATGGCTACACCTTC
clone_size: few; cdr3_length: 15; v_call: TRBV20-1; d_call: NA; j_call: TRBJ1-5; cdr3_aa: CSAMGRRRADQPQHF; cdr3_nt: TGCAGTGCTATGGGACGCAGGAGGGCGGATCAGCCCCAGCATTTT
clone_size: many; cdr3_length: 16; v_call: TRBV11-2; d_call: NA; j_call: TRBJ2-7; cdr3_aa: CASSPLGTTASDEQYF; cdr3_nt: TGTGCCAGCAGCCCCCTCGGGACCACGGCGTCGGACGAGCAGTACTTC
clone_size: few; cdr3_length: 15; v_call: TRBV20-1; d_call: TRBD2; j_call: TRBJ2-2; cdr3_aa: CSARHRGGGSGELFF; cdr3_nt: TGCAGTGCTAGACATCGCGGGGGGGGCTCCGGGGAGCTGTTTTTT
clone_size: many; cdr3_length: 16; v_call: TRBV7-2; d_call: NA; j_call: TRBJ2-5; cdr3_aa: CASSLAARGAGRTQYF; cdr3_nt: TGTGCCAGCAGCTTAGCTGCCCGCGGGGCCGGGCGGACCCAGTACTTC
clone_size: many; cdr3_length: 14; v_call: TRBV6-1; d_call: NA; j_call: TRBJ1-1; cdr3_aa: CASSEAQGLTEAFF; cdr3_nt: TGTGCCAGCAGTGAAGCACAGGGACTCACTGAAGCTTTCTTT
clone_size: NA; cdr3_length: 13; v_call: TRBV10-3; d_call: TRBD2; j_call: TRBJ2-1; cdr3_aa: CAISVAGEHEQFF; cdr3_nt: TGTGCCATCAGTGTAGCGGGGGAACATGAGCAGTTCTTC
clone_size: NA; cdr3_length: 14; v_call: TRBV19; d_call: NA; j_call: TRBJ1-6; cdr3_aa: CASSTAGVNSPLHF; cdr3_nt: TGTGCCAGTAGCACAGCCGGGGTTAATTCACCCCTCCACTTT
clone_size: many; cdr3_length: 11; v_call: TRBV29-1; d_call: NA; j_call: TRBJ2-7; cdr3_aa: CSIRWGDEQYF; cdr3_nt: TGCAGCATAAGGTGGGGGGACGAGCAGTACTTC
clone_size: few; cdr3_length: 14; v_call: TRBV6-5; d_call: NA; j_call: TRBJ1-5; cdr3_aa: CASSYSRDGQPQHF; cdr3_nt: TGTGCCAGCAGTTACTCACGGGACGGTCAGCCCCAGCATTTT
clone_size: many; cdr3_length: 14; v_call: TRBV2; d_call: NA; j_call: TRBJ1-5; cdr3_aa: CASTGFGVNQPQHF; cdr3_nt: TGTGCCAGCACCGGATTCGGGGTCAATCAGCCCCAGCATTTT
clone_size: many; cdr3_length: 14; v_call: TRBV6-1; d_call: NA; j_call: TRBJ1-2; cdr3_aa: CASSEVGVYYGYTF; cdr3_nt: TGTGCCAGCAGTGAGGTCGGGGTCTACTATGGCTACACCTTC
clone_size: NA; cdr3_length: 16; v_call: TRBV7-3; d_call: NA; j_call: TRBJ1-1; cdr3_aa: CASSYSGAGPNTEAFF; cdr3_nt: TGTGCCAGCAGCTATTCGGGGGCAGGCCCGAACACTGAAGCTTTCTTT
clone_size: few; cdr3_length: 13; v_call: TRBV5-1; d_call: NA; j_call: TRBJ1-1; cdr3_aa: CASSLGPHTEAFF; cdr3_nt: TGCGCCAGCAGCTTGGGACCGCACACTGAAGCTTTCTTT
clone_size: NA; cdr3_length: 15; v_call: TRBV5-6; d_call: NA; j_call: TRBJ1-1; cdr3_aa: CASSWTGGKRSEAFF; cdr3_nt: TGTGCCAGCAGCTGGACGGGCGGCAAACGATCCGAAGCTTTCTTT
clone_size: many; cdr3_length: 13; v_call: TRBV4-1; d_call: NA; j_call: TRBJ2-3; cdr3_aa: CASSQVVADTQYF; cdr3_nt: TGCGCCAGCAGCCAAGTAGTGGCTGATACGCAGTATTTT
clone_size: many; cdr3_length: 22; v_call: TRBV10-3; d_call: TRBD2; j_call: TRBJ2-3; cdr3_aa: CAISEFTGLAGTTLITTDTQYF; cdr3_nt: TGTGCCATCAGTGAGTTTACAGGACTAGCGGGGACCACCTTGATAACCACAGATACGCAGTATTTT
clone_size: many; cdr3_length: 14; v_call: TRBV29-1; d_call: NA; j_call: TRBJ2-2; cdr3_aa: CSVDGIANTGELFF; cdr3_nt: TGCAGCGTTGATGGGATCGCGAACACCGGGGAGCTGTTTTTT
clone_size: many; cdr3_length: 14; v_call: TRBV9; d_call: TRBD1; j_call: TRBJ1-1; cdr3_aa: CASSAGGMNTEAFF; cdr3_nt: TGTGCCAGCAGCGCAGGGGGGATGAACACTGAAGCTTTCTTT
clone_size: few; cdr3_length: 15; v_call: TRBV7-3; d_call: TRBD1; j_call: TRBJ1-6; cdr3_aa: CASSGTGLHNSPLHF; cdr3_nt: TGTGCCAGCAGCGGGACAGGTCTTCATAATTCACCCCTCCACTTT